The 27 T cell receptor beta chains below come from one sample, sequenced in a study of cytomegalovirus exposure and HLA in healthy donors. The study ran its PCR with 60 Vbeta and 13 Jbeta primers. Libraries were prepared by immunoSEQ multiplex PCR; TCRdb keeps only in-frame clonotypes and omits some of them. The repertoire shows some 51,000 clones; the top ten hold around 10%. The specimen sequenced was PBMCs. The origin of the receptors is a man aged 45-65 years in good health and CMV-seropositive.

The chain employs TRBV6-4 and TRBJ1-1; D is undetermined. The germline V gene has CDR1 MRHNA and CDR2 SNTAGT. This CDR3 is built from 13 residues. Deletions cut 6 bases from V and 2 bases from J, with 10 bases between. CDR3 sequence: CASSPLPNTEAFF. The CDR3 nucleotides are TGTGCCAGCAGCCCCCTACCCAACACTGAAGCTTTCTTT.

The V call is TRBV6-4, the J call TRBJ1-2; perhaps TRBD1 as D (5 bases). This CDR3 contains 15 residues. Trimming took 0 bases from V and 3 from J, leaving 11 bases between them. Germline CDR1 is MRHNA and CDR2 is SNTAGT. This chain's CDR3 is CASSDSTQGDYGYTF. For the CDR3, the DNA is TGTGCCAGCAGTGACTCGACTCAGGGTGACTATGGCTACACCTTC.

The chain joins TRBV6-1 to TRBJ1-5, with 10 bases identical to TRBD1. Unmatched junction bases numbered 2, after V lost 4 bases and J lost 2 bases. The CDR3 contains 15 residues. Looked up from germline, CDR1 is MNHNS and CDR2 is SASEGT. The CDR3 nucleotides are TGTGCCAGCAGTGCCGGGACAGGGGGCAATCAGCCCCAGCATTTT. This codes for CASSAGTGGNQPQHF.

The rearrangement links TRBV5-6 to TRBJ1-1; the match to TRBD1 covers 10 bases. The CDR3 extends over 16 amino acids. The V gene's germline CDR1 is SGHDT and CDR2 YYEEEE. Losses at the gene ends were 0 bases for V and 5 bases for J; bases not matched to a gene: 7. CDR3 sequence: CASSLASGTGDTEAFF. In DNA, the CDR3 is TGTGCCAGCAGCTTGGCTAGCGGGACAGGGGATACTGAAGCTTTCTTT.

The chain recombines TRBV19 with TRBJ2-3, with TRBD2 matching over 10 bases. Unmatched junction bases numbered 4, after V lost 5 bases and J lost 5 bases. This CDR3 spans 14 amino acids. Germline CDR1 LNHDA, CDR2 SQIVND (reference sequence). CDR3 protein: CASSRSGGEDTQYF. The CDR3 DNA reads as TGTGCCAGTAGTCGCAGCGGGGGGGAAGATACGCAGTATTTT.

The rearrangement uses TRBV1 and TRBJ1-1; the table assigns TRBD1, which was not confirmed against the DNA. TRBV1 is reported as a pseudogene. The CDR3 has 15 amino acids. The DNA of the CDR3 is TGCACCAGCAGCCCAGGTTGGAGGGGGCGCGGTGAAGCTTTCTTT. Its protein product is CTSSPGWRGRGEAFF.

The genes are TRBV7-2 and TRBJ1-4; 8 positions agree with TRBD1. V was pared by 5 bases and J by 4 bases, with 3 bases of the junction left unmatched. This CDR3 has 14 amino acids. The germline V gene has CDR1 SGHTA and CDR2 FQGNSA. The CDR3 nucleotides are TGTGCCAGCAGCAAGACAGGGGTTAATGAAAAACTGTTTTTT. It specifies CASSKTGVNEKLFF.

J is TRBJ1-1 and V is TRBV11-2; TRBD1 might be the D (6 bases). Trimming took off 8 bases at V and 0 bases at J, with 19 bases between the two ends. The germline V gene has CDR1 SGHAT and CDR2 FQNNGV. The CDR3 has 16 residues. The CDR3 loop reads CASSPGAELLNTEAFF. CDR3 coding DNA: TGTGCCAGCTCCCCAGGGGCAGAGCTTTTGAACACTGAAGCTTTCTTT. Full variable domain (rest looked up from reference TRBV11-2 and TRBJ1-1): EAGVAQSPRYKIIEKRQSVAFWCNPISGHATLYWYQQILGQGPKLLIQFQNNGVVDDSQLPKDRFSAERLKGVDSTLKIQPAKLEDSAVYLCASSPGAELLNTEAFFGQGTRLTVV.

The J gene is TRBJ1-5, the V gene TRBV2; 10 nucleotides agree with TRBD1. CDR1 SNHLY and CDR2 FYNNEI come from the germline V gene. The J segment lost 6 bases and the V segment lost 3 bases, leaving 5 bases of the junction unmatched. CDR3 length equals 15 residues. The CDR3 region is CASSEGTGVAQPQHF. In DNA, the CDR3 is TGTGCCAGCAGTGAGGGGACAGGGGTAGCTCAGCCCCAGCATTTT.

The chain joins TRBV19 to TRBJ1-5; the match to TRBD1 covers 7 bases. The CDR3 is 15 amino acids. Per the germline V gene, CDR1 is LNHDA and CDR2 is SQIVND (reference sequence). V lost 5 bases, J lost 4 bases, and 8 bases stayed unmatched. CDR3 sequence (DNA): TGTGCCAGTAGTTCCCGGGACAGAGCTAATCAGCCCCAGCATTTT. It encodes CASSSRDRANQPQHF.

This rearrangement joins TRBV18 to TRBJ2-7; 10 bases map to TRBD1. The CDR3 runs to 14 residues. With 6 bases clipped from V and 3 bases from J, the junction kept 5 bases outside the gene matches. Germline V gives CDR1 KGHSH, CDR2 LQKENI. CDR3 sequence: CASSTGTGDYEQYF. CDR3 bases: TGTGCCAGCTCGACCGGGACAGGGGACTACGAGCAGTACTTC.

The rearrangement uses TRBV27 and TRBJ2-7; 12 nucleotides match TRBD2. V lost 6 bases, J lost 2 bases, and 11 bases stayed unmatched. CDR3 length: 17 amino acids. CDR1 and CDR2 from the germline V gene are MNHEY and SMNVEV (reference sequence). The CDR3: CASSPPPGLAGTYEQYF. CDR3 bases: TGTGCCAGCAGCCCCCCCCCGGGACTAGCGGGTACCTACGAGCAGTACTTC.

V usage is TRBV9 and J usage is TRBJ2-2; the match to TRBD1 covers 10 bases. With 4 bases clipped from V and 2 bases from J, the junction kept 11 bases outside the gene matches. This CDR3 has 18 amino acids. Germline values: CDR1 SGDLS, CDR2 YYNGEE. In DNA form, the CDR3 reads TGTGCCAGCAGCCGGGAAGGGGGACAGGGGATTAACACCGGGGAGCTGTTTTTT. Its protein product is CASSREGGQGINTGELFF.

The chain recombines TRBV30 with TRBJ2-5; TRBD1 matches 8 bases. Per germline, CDR1 GTSNPN and CDR2 SVGIG (reference sequence). CDR3 length: 15 amino acids. V lost 0 bases, J lost 5 bases, and 8 bases stayed unmatched. The CDR3 region is CAWSVGQGGRETQYF. The CDR3 nucleotides read TGTGCCTGGAGTGTAGGACAGGGCGGACGGGAGACCCAGTACTTC.

The chain is built from TRBV19 and TRBJ2-7; 10 nucleotides line up with TRBD1. J gave up 3 bases and V 3 bases, and 5 bases lay outside the gene matches. CDR1 LNHDA and CDR2 SQIVND come from the germline V gene (reference sequence). The CDR3 is made up of 15 amino acids. CDR3 amino acids: CASSMGTGANYEQYF. Here the CDR3 DNA reads TGTGCCAGTAGTATGGGGACAGGGGCGAACTACGAGCAGTACTTC.

This sequence joins TRBV19 and TRBJ2-6; 8 positions match TRBD1. The junction had 5 bases not matched to a gene; V was cut back by 6 bases and J by 7 bases. The length of the CDR3 is 14 residues. Germline CDR1 is LNHDA and CDR2 is SQIVND (reference sequence). The CDR3 sequence is CASSPGQVANVLTF. The CDR3 DNA follows: TGTGCCAGTAGCCCGGGACAGGTAGCCAACGTCCTGACTTTC.

This chain uses TRBV6-5 with TRBJ2-3, with 9 nucleotides matching TRBD1. The CDR3 totals 15 residues. Germline assignment: CDR1 MNHEY and CDR2 SVGAGI. The trim removed 2 bases at V and 3 bases at J, leaving 3 bases unmatched. Here the CDR3 reads CASSYTGQGTDTQYF. The DNA for the CDR3 is TGTGCCAGCAGTTACACGGGACAGGGAACAGATACGCAGTATTTT.

The V and J genes are TRBV5-1 and TRBJ2-1, with D perhaps TRBD2 (6 bases). The CDR3 sequence is 16 residues long. Germline CDR1 reads SGHRS; CDR2 reads YFSETQ. The V and J ends lost 4 bases and 2 bases respectively, with 16 bases between them. This chain's CDR3 is CASSPGTLSPYNEQFF. The DNA of the CDR3 is TGCGCCAGCAGCCCTGGGACTCTCAGCCCCTACAATGAGCAGTTCTTC.

The chain is built from TRBV5-1 and TRBJ2-5; TRBD2 matches 8 bases. Looked up from germline, CDR1 is SGHRS and CDR2 is YFSETQ. J was trimmed by 3 bases and V by 2 bases; bases with no gene match: 6. The CDR3 sequence is 15 residues long. The chain's CDR3 is CASSFPGGMKETQYF. The CDR3 nucleotides are TGCGCCAGCAGCTTCCCGGGAGGGATGAAAGAGACCCAGTACTTC.

This rearrangement joins TRBV15 to TRBJ2-5; D unclear. Germline assignment: CDR1 LNHNV and CDR2 YYDKDF (reference sequence). CDR3 length: 15 amino acids. The ends were cut back, 0 bases at V and 1 base at J, with 9 bases in the middle. CDR3 residues: CATSRDITSQETQYF. CDR3 in DNA: TGTGCCACCAGCAGAGATATAACATCCCAAGAGACCCAGTACTTC.

J is TRBJ2-1 and V is TRBV5-6; D is possibly TRBD2 (7 bases). This CDR3 region has 13 residues. With 4 bases removed from V and 10 bases from J, the gap between germline ends came to 15 bases. CDR1 SGHDT and CDR2 YYEEEE come from the germline V gene. DNA for the CDR3: TGTGCCAGCAGCACGTCACAGGGAGGGGAGCAGTTCTTC. Amino acid sequence: CASSTSQGGEQFF.

The V gene is TRBV6-5, the J gene TRBJ1-2; a possible D gene is TRBD1 (6 bases). The CDR3 runs to 15 residues. With 0 bases removed from V and 3 bases from J, the gap between germline ends came to 11 bases. CDR1 MNHEY and CDR2 SVGAGI come from the germline V gene. CDR3 DNA: TGTGCCAGCAGTTACTCAATTAAGGGGGACTATGGCTACACCTTC. Amino acid sequence: CASSYSIKGDYGYTF.

The chain carries TRBV10-2 and TRBJ1-2; D may be TRBD1 (6 bases). Germline CDR1 is WSHSY and CDR2 is SAAADI. Trimming cost V 8 bases and J 0 bases, with 16 bases left between them. The CDR3 has 15 residues. The DNA of the CDR3 is TGCGCCAGCCAAGACAGGAGTCGAGCTAACTATGGCTACACCTTC. Its protein product is CASQDRSRANYGYTF.

Points on this clone: Other DNA sequences in this sample translate to the same CDR3. This sequence joins TRBV6-5 and TRBJ1-1; the D is unclear. CDR1 is MNHEY and CDR2 is SVGAGI in the germline V gene. The CDR3 runs to 13 residues. V shed 2 bases and J shed 1 base, with 5 bases lying between them. The CDR3 region is CASSYRGNTEAFF. The CDR3 DNA reads TGTGCCAGCAGTTACCGCGGGAACACTGAAGCTTTCTTT.

The rearrangement uses TRBV6-5 and TRBJ2-7; a weak D match, TRBD2 (6 bases). CDR1 MNHEY and CDR2 SVGAGI come from the germline V gene. The CDR3 spans 14 residues. Between the trimmed V and J ends, which lost 0 bases and 3 bases, there was a span of 9 bases. The chain's CDR3 is CASSYSGGNYEQYF. The CDR3 nucleotides read TGTGCCAGCAGTTACTCCGGGGGTAACTACGAGCAGTACTTC.

The chain uses TRBV6-5 and TRBJ1-2, with 8 nucleotides matching TRBD1. Germline trimming cut 3 bases from V and 2 bases from J; bases unmatched to any gene: 2. The CDR3 has 14 amino acids. CDR1 MNHEY and CDR2 SVGAGI come from the germline V gene. CDR3 residues: CASSYAGGNYGYTF. The DNA for the CDR3 is TGTGCCAGCAGTTATGCAGGGGGCAACTATGGCTACACCTTC.

The gene calls are TRBV6-5 and TRBJ1-5; TRBD1 matches at 7 bases. Germline loops: CDR1 MNHEY, CDR2 SVGAGI. The J segment lost 2 bases and the V segment lost 6 bases, leaving 4 bases of the junction unmatched. This CDR3 is built from 14 residues. The DNA for the CDR3 is TGTGCCAGCAGCATTACAGGGGGCAATCAGCCCCAGCATTTT. Translation: CASSITGGNQPQHF.